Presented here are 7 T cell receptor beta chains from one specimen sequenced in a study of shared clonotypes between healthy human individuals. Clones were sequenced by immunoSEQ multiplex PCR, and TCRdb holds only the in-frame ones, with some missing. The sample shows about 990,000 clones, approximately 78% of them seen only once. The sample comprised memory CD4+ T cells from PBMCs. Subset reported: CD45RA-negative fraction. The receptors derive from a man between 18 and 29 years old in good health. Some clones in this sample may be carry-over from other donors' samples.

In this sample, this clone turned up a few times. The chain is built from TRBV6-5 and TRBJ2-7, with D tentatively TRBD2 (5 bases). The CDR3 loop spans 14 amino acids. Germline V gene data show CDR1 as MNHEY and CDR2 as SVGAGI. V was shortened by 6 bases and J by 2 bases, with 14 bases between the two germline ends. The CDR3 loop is CASRDGGYAYEQYF. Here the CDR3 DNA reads TGTGCCAGCAGGGACGGCGGGTACGCCTACGAGCAGTACTTC.

The CDR3 coding sequence is TGTGCCAGCAGTGAGGTTCGGGCGGCGAATCAGCCCCAGCATTTT. Translated, it gives CASSEVRAANQPQHF. The chain recombines TRBV2 with TRBJ1-5; D gene unclear. Germline CDR1 and CDR2: SNHLY and FYNNEI. V was cut by 3 bases and J by 4 bases, with 13 bases left in between. The CDR3 extends over 15 amino acids.

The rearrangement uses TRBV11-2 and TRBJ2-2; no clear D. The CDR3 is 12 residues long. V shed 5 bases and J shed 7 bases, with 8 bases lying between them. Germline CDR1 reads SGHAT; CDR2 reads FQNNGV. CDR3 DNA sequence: TGTGCCAGCAGCCCGTTTGGCGGGGAGCTGTTTTTT. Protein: CASSPFGGELFF.

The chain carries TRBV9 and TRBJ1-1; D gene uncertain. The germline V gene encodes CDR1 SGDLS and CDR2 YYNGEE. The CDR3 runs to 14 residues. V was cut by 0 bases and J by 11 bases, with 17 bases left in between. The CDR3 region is CASSVGGDGREAFF. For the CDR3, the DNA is TGTGCCAGCAGCGTAGGAGGAGACGGTAGAGAGGCTTTCTTT.

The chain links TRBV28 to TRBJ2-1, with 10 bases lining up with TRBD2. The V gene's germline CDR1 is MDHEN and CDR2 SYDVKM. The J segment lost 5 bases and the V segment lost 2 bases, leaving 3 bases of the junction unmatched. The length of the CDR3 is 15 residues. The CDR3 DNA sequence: TGTGCCAGCAGTTTAGCTAGCGGGAGACACAATGAGCAGTTCTTC. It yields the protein CASSLASGRHNEQFF.

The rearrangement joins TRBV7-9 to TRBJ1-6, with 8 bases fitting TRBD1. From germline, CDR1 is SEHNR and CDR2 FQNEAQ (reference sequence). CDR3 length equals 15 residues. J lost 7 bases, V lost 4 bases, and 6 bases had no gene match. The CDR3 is CASSWTGTQNSPLHF. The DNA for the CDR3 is TGTGCCAGCAGCTGGACAGGGACTCAGAATTCACCCCTCCACTTT.

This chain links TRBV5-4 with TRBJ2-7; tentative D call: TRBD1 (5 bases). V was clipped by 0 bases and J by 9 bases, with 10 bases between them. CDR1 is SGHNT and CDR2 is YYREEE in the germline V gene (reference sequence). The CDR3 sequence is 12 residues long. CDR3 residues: CASSLDRSRQYF. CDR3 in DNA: TGTGCCAGCAGCTTGGACAGGTCTAGGCAGTACTTC.